This T cell receptor (beta chain) was captured in a study of cytomegalovirus exposure and HLA in healthy donors (dated by TCRdb to 2016 to 2017). Regarding the complete study: An earlier analysis of some 600 of the donors reported approximately 260 Gb of sequence data and 95 million to 140 million unique TCR beta sequences obtained from some 200 million T cells. HLA typing covered class I and class II loci at four-digit resolution. An early release covering about 600 HLA-typed donors comprised about 300 gigabases of sequencing data and 85 million to 100 million unique TCR sequences. In a later analysis, previously published TCR beta repertoires from some 640 donors were re-analyzed and high-resolution HLA genotyping was added so that TCR occurrence patterns could be studied. To predict cytomegalovirus infection status, the study combined high-throughput TCR immunosequencing, statistical association of individual TCRs with disease status, and machine learning. Donor age, sex, ethnicity and CMV serostatus were collected together with the repertoire data. In addition to the first cohort of hundreds of subjects, a separate validation cohort of 120 different subjects was used. The study aimed to test whether signatures of past pathogen exposure could be identified by cataloging public T cell receptors. Genome-wide SNP genotypes for about 60% of the 666 donors were used in a later genetic analysis, which treated that subset as a discovery cohort. Roughly five DR-DQ haplotypes were handled as single units for association and clustering, since linkage in the cohort was strong. An earlier analysis of around 580 of the donors used high-throughput TCR beta sequencing to judge whether each TCR beta V gene segment behaved as functional or pseudogenic. The number of typed donors differed by locus: about 620-640 for A, B, C, DRB1 and DQB1; 500 to 550 for DQA1; fewer than 610 for DPA1; and about 470 for DPB1. In the later analysis, no new phenotypic data were used to find candidate immune exposures; instead, reliance was placed on TCR beta sequences and their occurrence across donors. Among some 410 genotyped donors of the cohort, an average of roughly 230,000 unique TCR beta nucleotide sequences was sequenced per donor, of which approximately 19% were non-productive. All discovery cohort repertoires had been generated using a single sequencing platform. The T cell repertoires of around 730 subjects were profiled by immunosequencing and related to cytomegalovirus serostatus. Among the roughly 400 genotyped donors, 81% belonged to the genetic ancestry cluster associated with self-reported Caucasian donors.

General conclusions and limits of the study: In a later analysis, several top co-occurrence clusters were reported to appear linked to parvovirus B19, influenza, CMV and Epstein-Barr virus. A later analysis found that TCR association rates varied across HLA loci, with DRB1 alleles showing the most associated TCRs and HLA-C alleles the fewest. Broadly in line with IMGT annotations, most TCR beta V segments showed up in productive rearrangements about 87% or about 30% of the time in an earlier analysis of 450 to 600 of the donors. Assigning TCR associations to individual alleles was difficult when HLA alleles, especially DR and DQ, strongly co-occurred. Some IMGT-functional V segments, including TRBV6-2 and TRBV6-3, could not be distinguished by the 87-base-pair reads and were therefore excluded. Compared with the approximately 600-donor mean, donors in an Asian-associated ancestry cluster had fewer N-insertions in productive TCRs, according to a later genetic analysis. In vitro tests confirmed that a few of the cytomegalovirus-associated TCR beta chains recognize cytomegalovirus antigens. In a later analysis, most CMV-associated TCR beta chains were found to appear HLA-restricted, with HLA associations seemingly driven largely by CMV exposure. A later genetic analysis associated a missense DCLRE1C variant with V-gene and J-gene trimming of TCR beta chains, and an independent cohort replicated the association. In this cohort, only TCR beta chains were sequenced, and detectable features were limited by the absence of alpha or paired-chain data. Sequencing depth was assumed to be roughly uniform across donors in the presence/absence analyses, though that assumption may not hold. In a later analysis, HLA-associated TCR beta chains showed more clonal expansion and lower generation probabilities than non-associated chains that were equally common. The earlier analysis of fewer than 750 of the donors excluded about 16 rarely observed V segments, including chromosome 9 orphons, because counts were too low. The classifier was reported to diagnose cytomegalovirus status with high specificity and sensitivity in both the original cohort and the validation cohort. CMV serostatus was the only immune exposure information available for the cohort. HLA typing was unavailable for some donors at each locus, so association tests used only the typed subset. A group of highly shared sequence variants was considered likely to be a technical artifact of the sequencing pipeline. Linkage disequilibrium might explain the correlated functional status among segregating V segments, but an unknown experimental factor could not be excluded. While some public TCRs were present in many individuals, most TCR sequences turned up only very rarely across donors. The authors suggested that the approach could potentially be extended to other disease states and immunological phenotypes. The study listed 150 to 200 TCR beta chains as associated with cytomegalovirus. A later analysis associated 16,951 TCR beta sequences with specific HLA alleles at a false discovery rate of 0.05. A further reported finding was that TCR beta sequences accurately predicted the HLA-A and HLA-B alleles for most subjects in the first cohort.

The cohort consisted of hundreds of healthy bone marrow donors. All cohort members were sampled while nominally healthy, although unrecorded immune exposures were likely present. The donor was CMV seropositive and was included in the group of about 290 seropositive cohort members. A peripheral blood sample was provided by each donor, and peripheral blood mononuclear cells were used for TCR beta sequencing. The Qiagen DNeasy Blood Extraction Kit was used to extract genomic DNA from the blood cell samples. Libraries came from the immunoSEQ multiplex PCR assay. For the multiplex PCR, a mixture combining 60 forward primers for TCR Vbeta segments and 13 reverse primers for TCR Jbeta segments was used. A multiplex PCR assay on genomic DNA amplified the CDR3 region of rearranged TCR beta genes. Amplified TCR beta libraries were sequenced as 87-base-pair reads on the Illumina HiSeq System. Processing in the source paper ran as follows. A later analysis counted some 80 million unique TCR beta chains across the 640 or so repertoires, and roughly 9.9 million of these chains were shared by at least two donors. A nearest-neighbor algorithm error-corrected the raw reads and collapsed the reads into unique sequences, merging closely related sequences to remove PCR and sequencing errors. CDR3 sequences were aligned to IMGT reference sequences to assign V, D and J gene segments. For a sequence to be retained, a match of at least six nucleotides was required to both a V gene segment and a J gene segment. A rearrangement counted as productive if the CDR3 had no stop codons and remained in frame with V and J, and every other rearrangement counted as non-productive. CDR3 was defined according to IMGT convention as the region running from the second conserved V-encoded cysteine to the conserved J-encoded phenylalanine. In an earlier analysis of just under 600 of the donors, sequences lacking an unambiguous match to a single V gene segment were excluded. An earlier analysis of almost 600 of the donors classified V segments as functional when productive rearrangements were above 56.7% and as segregating when the standard deviation between donors was above 5%. A statistical classification framework was built for diagnosing cytomegalovirus status from the catalog of TCR beta chain sequences. In a later analysis, V and J genes were assigned by comparing TCR nucleotide sequences against IMGT/GENE-DB human TR gene sequences. A later analysis assigned CDR3 sequences and most-parsimonious VDJ recombination scenarios with the TCRdist pipeline. In a later analysis, each TCR beta chain was defined by its CDR3 amino acid sequence together with its V-gene family, and reads without a unique V-gene family were excluded. To address suspected cross-contamination and a sequencing artifact, a later analysis removed over 500 highly shared, low-generation-probability nucleotide sequences. In a later analysis, a clonal expansion index was calculated for each public chain from normalized within-repertoire ranks of inferred template counts. A later analysis computed generation probabilities with a VDJ recombination model fitted to out-of-frame rearrangements, and checked the results against IGoR. Hypergeometric tests were used in a later analysis to score TCR-TCR, TCR-HLA and TCR-CMV co-occurrence, with a repertoire-size bias correction applied to the TCR pairs. A later analysis estimated false discovery rates by permuting HLA or CMV assignments 20 times. In a later analysis, co-occurring TCRs were grouped using DBSCAN, and TCRdist sequence similarity was added for clustering within HLA-allele-positive subsets. Co-occurrence clustering excluded repertoires with fewer than 30,000 or more than 120,000 public chains, plus five with anomalous nucleotide sharing. TCRdb carries this immuneACCESS record with in-frame sequences only. Its versions omit some clonotypes, under half of them owing to an unresolved V gene in the studies checked, with the rest unexplained. V and J calls plus clone size are reproduced from that table; the DNA served to infer D and trimming. Counted in this sample were some 96,000 clones; about three quarters of them appeared once. Roughly 6.9% of the sample is held by the ten biggest clonotypes.

Spanning cysteine to phenylalanine, the CDR3 consists of 14 amino acids. Kept here is only the CDR3 DNA, which spans 42 bases and is read in frame from base 1. The germline V gene (reference sequence) provides CDR1 MNHEY and CDR2 SMNVEV. The V and J ends are trimmed by 3 bases and 7 bases, leaving 13 bases between them. Concerning this clone itself: It lacks a known antigen. No base qualities exist here, and no much larger clone lies one base off it.

The V and J genes are TRBV27 and TRBJ1-5; the D segment could be TRBD1, given 6 matching bases. The receptor was derived from a man aged 40-49 years in good health and CMV-seropositive. What was sequenced was PBMCs. The bases read TGTGCCAGCAGTTTTCTCGGGGGGGGCCAGCCCCAGCATTTT. This yields the protein CASSFLGGGQPQHF.